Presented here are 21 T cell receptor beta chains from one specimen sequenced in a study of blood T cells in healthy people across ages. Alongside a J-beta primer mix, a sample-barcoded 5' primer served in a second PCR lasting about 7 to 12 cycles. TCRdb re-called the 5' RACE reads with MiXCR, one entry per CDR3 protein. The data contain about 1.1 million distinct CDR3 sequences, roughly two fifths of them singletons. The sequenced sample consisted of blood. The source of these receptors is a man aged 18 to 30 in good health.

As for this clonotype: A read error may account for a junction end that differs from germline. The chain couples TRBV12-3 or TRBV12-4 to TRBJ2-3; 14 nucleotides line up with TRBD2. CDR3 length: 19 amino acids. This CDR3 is CASRYRTGTSGGSTDTEYF. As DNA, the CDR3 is TGTGCCAGCAGATACCGTACCGGGACTAGCGGGGGAAGCACAGATACGGAGTATTTT.

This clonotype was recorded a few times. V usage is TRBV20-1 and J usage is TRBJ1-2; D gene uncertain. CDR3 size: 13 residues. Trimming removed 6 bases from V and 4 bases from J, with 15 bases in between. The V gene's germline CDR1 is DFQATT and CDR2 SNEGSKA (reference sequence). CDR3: CSAPGRGGYGYTF. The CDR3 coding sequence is TGCAGTGCCCCGGGCCGGGGAGGCTATGGCTACACCTTC.

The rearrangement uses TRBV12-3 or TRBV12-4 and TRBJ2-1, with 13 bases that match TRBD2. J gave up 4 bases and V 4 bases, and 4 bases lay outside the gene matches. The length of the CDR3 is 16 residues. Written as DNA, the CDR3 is TGTGCCAGCAGTTCTCCGGGACTAGCGGGGTACAATGAGCAGTTCTTC. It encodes CASSSPGLAGYNEQFF.

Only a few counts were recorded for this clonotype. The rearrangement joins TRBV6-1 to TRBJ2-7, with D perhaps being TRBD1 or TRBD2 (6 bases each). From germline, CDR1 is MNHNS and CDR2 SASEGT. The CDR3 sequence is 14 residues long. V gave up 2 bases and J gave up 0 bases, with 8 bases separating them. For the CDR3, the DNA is TGTGCCAGCAGTGAATGGGGGGCCTCCTACGAGCAGTACTTC. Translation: CASSEWGASYEQYF.

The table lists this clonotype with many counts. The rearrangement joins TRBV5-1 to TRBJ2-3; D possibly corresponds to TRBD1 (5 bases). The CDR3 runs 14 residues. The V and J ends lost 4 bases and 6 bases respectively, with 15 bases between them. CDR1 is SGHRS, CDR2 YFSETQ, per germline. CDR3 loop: CASSGSNPGDTQYF. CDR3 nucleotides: TGCGCCAGCAGCGGATCTAACCCAGGGGATACGCAGTATTTT. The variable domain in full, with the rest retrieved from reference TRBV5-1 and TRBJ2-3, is KAGVTQTPRYLIKTRGQQVTLSCSPISGHRSVSWYQQTPGQGLQFLFEYFSETQRNKGNFPGRFSGRQFSNSRSEMNVSTLELGDSALYLCASSGSNPGDTQYFGPGTRLTVL.

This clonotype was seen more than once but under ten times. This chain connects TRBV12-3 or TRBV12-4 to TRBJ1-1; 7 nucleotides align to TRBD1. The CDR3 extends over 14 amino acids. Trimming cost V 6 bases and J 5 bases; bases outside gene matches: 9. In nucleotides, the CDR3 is TGTGCCAGCAGCCCAAAGACAGGGAGGACTGAAGCTTTCTTT. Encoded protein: CASSPKTGRTEAFF.

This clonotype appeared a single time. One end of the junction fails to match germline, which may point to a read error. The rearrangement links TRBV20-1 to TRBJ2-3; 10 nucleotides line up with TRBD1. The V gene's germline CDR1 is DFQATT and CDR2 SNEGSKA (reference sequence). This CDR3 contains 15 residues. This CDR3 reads CSPRTGQGGTDTQYF. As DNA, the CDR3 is TGCAGTCCTAGGACCGGACAGGGGGGTACAGATACGCAGTATTTT.

CDR3 sequence reads: CASSPYRGMSKNTQYF. The CDR3 nucleotides read TGTGCCAGCAGCCCTTACAGGGGTATGAGCAAAAACACTCAGTACTTC. This sequence joins TRBV5-5 and TRBJ2-7; 7 bases are shared with TRBD1. V dropped 4 bases and J dropped 10; count of bases not matched to a gene: 20. The V gene's germline CDR1 is SGHKS and CDR2 YYEKEE (reference sequence). The CDR3 runs to 16 residues.

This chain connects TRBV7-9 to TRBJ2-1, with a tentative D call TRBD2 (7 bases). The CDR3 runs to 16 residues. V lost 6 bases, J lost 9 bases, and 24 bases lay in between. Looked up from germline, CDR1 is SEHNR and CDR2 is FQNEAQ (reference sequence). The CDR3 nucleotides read TGTGCCAGCAGTTCAAGAGGGGGGGGGGCCCGTTTTGAGCAGTTCTTC. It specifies CASSSRGGGARFEQFF.

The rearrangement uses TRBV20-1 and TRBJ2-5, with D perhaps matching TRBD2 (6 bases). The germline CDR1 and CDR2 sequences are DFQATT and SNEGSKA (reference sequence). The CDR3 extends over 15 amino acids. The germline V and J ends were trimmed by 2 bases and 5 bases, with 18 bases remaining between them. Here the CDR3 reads CSARPGTLSGETQYF. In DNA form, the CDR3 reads TGCAGTGCTAGACCCGGGACCTTAAGCGGGGAGACCCAGTACTTC.

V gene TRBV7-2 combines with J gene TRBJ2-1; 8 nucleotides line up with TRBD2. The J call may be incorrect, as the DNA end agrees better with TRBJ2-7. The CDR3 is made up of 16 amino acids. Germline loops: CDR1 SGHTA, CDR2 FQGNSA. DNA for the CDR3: TGTGCCAGCAGACAGAAGGCGGGGGGTCTATACAATGAGCAGTACTTC. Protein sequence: CASRQKAGGLYNEQYF.

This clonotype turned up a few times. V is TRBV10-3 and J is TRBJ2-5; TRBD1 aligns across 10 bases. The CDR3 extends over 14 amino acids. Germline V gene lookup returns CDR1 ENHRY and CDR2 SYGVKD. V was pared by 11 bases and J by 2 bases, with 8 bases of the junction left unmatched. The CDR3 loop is CASSGTGVQETQYF. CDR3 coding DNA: TGTGCCTCCTCCGGGACAGGGGTACAAGAGACCCAGTACTTC.

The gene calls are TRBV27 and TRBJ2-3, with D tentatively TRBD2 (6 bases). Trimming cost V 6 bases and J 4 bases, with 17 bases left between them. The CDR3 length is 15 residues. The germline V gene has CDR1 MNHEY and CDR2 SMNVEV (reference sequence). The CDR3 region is CASSQRPTSSDTQYF. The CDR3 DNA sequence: TGTGCCAGCAGCCAACGGCCGACTAGTTCAGATACGCAGTATTTT.

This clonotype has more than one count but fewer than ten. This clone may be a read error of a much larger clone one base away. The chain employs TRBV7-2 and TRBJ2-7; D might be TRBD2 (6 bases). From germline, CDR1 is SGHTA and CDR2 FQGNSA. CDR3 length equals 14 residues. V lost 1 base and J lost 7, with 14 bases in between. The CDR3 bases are TGTGCCAGCAGCTTAGATGAAGGGCGGGATGAGCAGTACTTC. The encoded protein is CASSLDEGRDEQYF.

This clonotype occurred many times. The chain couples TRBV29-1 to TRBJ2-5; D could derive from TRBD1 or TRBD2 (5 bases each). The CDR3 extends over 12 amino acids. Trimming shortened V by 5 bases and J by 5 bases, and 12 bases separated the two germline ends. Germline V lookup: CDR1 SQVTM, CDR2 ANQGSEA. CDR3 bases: TGCAGCGTTCGAGGGGTCCGTGAGACCCAGTACTTC. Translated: CSVRGVRETQYF.

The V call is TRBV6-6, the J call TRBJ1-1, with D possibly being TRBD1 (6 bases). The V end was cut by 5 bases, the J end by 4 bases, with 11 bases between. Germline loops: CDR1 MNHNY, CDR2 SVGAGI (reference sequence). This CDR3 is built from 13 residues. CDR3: CASSAPGATEAFF. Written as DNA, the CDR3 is TGTGCCAGCAGTGCCCCAGGGGCCACTGAAGCTTTCTTT.

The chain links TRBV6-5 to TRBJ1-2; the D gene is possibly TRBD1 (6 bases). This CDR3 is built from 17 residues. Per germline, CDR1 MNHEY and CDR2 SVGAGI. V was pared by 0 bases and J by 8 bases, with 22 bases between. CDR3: CASSYSTGARVFGGYTF. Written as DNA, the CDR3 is TGTGCCAGCAGTTACTCCACGGGGGCGAGGGTTTTCGGGGGCTACACCTTC.

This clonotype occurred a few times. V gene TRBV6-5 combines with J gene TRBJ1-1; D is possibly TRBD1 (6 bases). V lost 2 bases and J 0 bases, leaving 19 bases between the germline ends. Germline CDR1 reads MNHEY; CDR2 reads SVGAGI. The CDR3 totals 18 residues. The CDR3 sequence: CASSYPRGGAPMNTEAFF. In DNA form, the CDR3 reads TGTGCCAGCAGTTACCCCCGGGGGGGCGCCCCCATGAACACTGAAGCTTTCTTT.

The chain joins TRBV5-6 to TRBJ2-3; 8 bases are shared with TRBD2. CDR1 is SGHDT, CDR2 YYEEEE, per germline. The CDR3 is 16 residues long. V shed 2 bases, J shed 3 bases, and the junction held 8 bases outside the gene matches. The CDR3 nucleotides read TGTGCCAGCAGCTTTGGCAGCGGGGGAGGAACAGATACGCAGTATTTT. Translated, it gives CASSFGSGGGTDTQYF.

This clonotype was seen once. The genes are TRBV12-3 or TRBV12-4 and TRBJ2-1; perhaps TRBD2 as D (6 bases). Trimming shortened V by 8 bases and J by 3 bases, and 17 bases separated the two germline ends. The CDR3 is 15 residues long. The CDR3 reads CASPPTGTFYNEQFF. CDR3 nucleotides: TGTGCCAGCCCACCAACCGGGACTTTCTACAATGAGCAGTTCTTC.

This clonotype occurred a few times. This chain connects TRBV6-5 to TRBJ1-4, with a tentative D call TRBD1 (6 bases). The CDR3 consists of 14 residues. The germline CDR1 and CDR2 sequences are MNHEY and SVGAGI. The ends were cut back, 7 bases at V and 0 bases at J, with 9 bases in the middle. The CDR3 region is CASKQGPTNEKLFF. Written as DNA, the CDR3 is TGTGCCAGCAAACAGGGACCAACTAATGAAAAACTGTTTTTT.